This entry lists 21 T cell receptor beta chains sequenced from one sample in a study of lymphopenia after photon versus proton radiotherapy. Repertoires were generated with immunoSEQ multiplex PCR, while TCRdb's copy carries only in-frame clones and drops some. The sample yields about 50,000 clones, about 86% seen once. The sample in question was peripheral blood, obtained from a patient treated with photon-based radiotherapy. These TCRs come from a man aged 50-60 years with gastric cancer.

The chain employs TRBV7-2 and TRBJ2-2, with 7 bases lining up with TRBD1. CDR1 SGHTA and CDR2 FQGNSA come from the germline V gene. The CDR3 contains 14 residues. V was clipped by 5 bases and J by 4 bases; unmatched bases: 4. The CDR3 region has the DNA TGTGCCAGCAGCAACCGACAGGGCACCGGGGAGCTGTTTTTT. Translated: CASSNRQGTGELFF.

The gene calls are TRBV30 and TRBJ2-7; no reliable D call. The V gene's germline CDR1 is GTSNPN and CDR2 SVGIG (reference sequence). Trimming pared 2 bases from V and 2 bases from J, leaving 7 bases between. This CDR3 is 12 amino acids long. In nucleotides, the CDR3 is TGTGCCTGGAGTTTCAGACCCTACGAGCAGTACTTC. Translating gives CAWSFRPYEQYF.

The gene calls are TRBV7-9 and TRBJ2-7, with 14 bases matching TRBD2. The CDR3 is 18 residues long. V lost 5 bases, J lost 5 bases, and 14 bases stayed unmatched. Germline V gene lookup returns CDR1 SEHNR and CDR2 FQNEAQ (reference sequence). In nucleotides, the CDR3 is TGTGCCAGCAGCCCCAAAGTGGGACTAGCGGGAGCCAACGACGAGCAGTACTTC. Translating gives CASSPKVGLAGANDEQYF.

A few counts support this clone. The V gene is TRBV29-1, the J gene TRBJ2-5; 7 nucleotides align to TRBD2. Per the germline V gene, CDR1 is SQVTM and CDR2 is ANQGSEA. The CDR3 loop spans 15 amino acids. V lost 5 bases, J lost 2 bases, and 11 bases stayed unmatched. The CDR3: CSVLPGGGGQETQYF. CDR3 sequence (DNA): TGCAGCGTTCTCCCTGGGGGGGGAGGTCAAGAGACCCAGTACTTC.

The rearrangement joins TRBV7-2 to TRBJ2-7, with a possible D match to TRBD2 (5 bases). The ends were cut back, 5 bases at V and 2 bases at J, with 16 bases in the middle. The germline gives CDR1 SGHTA, CDR2 FQGNSA. The CDR3 consists of 15 residues. The DNA of the CDR3 is TGTGCCAGCAGCCGTAGTGGGGAGCTCACCTACGAGCAGTACTTC. Protein: CASSRSGELTYEQYF. The full variable domain, its missing parts supplied by reference TRBV7-2 and TRBJ2-7, is GAGVSQSPSNKVTEKGKDVELRCDPISGHTALYWYRQSLGQGLEFLIYFQGNSAPDKSGLPSDRFSAERTGGSVSTLTIQRTQQEDSAVYLCASSRSGELTYEQYFGPGTRLTVT.

This chain links TRBV29-1 with TRBJ2-5; 13 nucleotides match TRBD2. The V gene end was trimmed by 5 bases and the J gene end by 5 bases; junction bases not matched to a gene: 8. Germline lookup yields CDR1 SQVTM and CDR2 ANQGSEA. The length of the CDR3 is 15 residues. This CDR3 is CSVRPGLAGAETQYF. For the CDR3, the DNA is TGCAGCGTTAGGCCAGGACTAGCGGGAGCGGAGACCCAGTACTTC.

The chain links TRBV6-1 to TRBJ2-3, with 14 bases matching TRBD2. CDR1 and CDR2 from the germline V gene are MNHNS and SASEGT. This CDR3 has 17 amino acids. The V segment lost 4 bases and the J segment 0 bases; nucleotides outside the gene matches: 3. DNA of the CDR3: TGTGCCAGCAGTGTGAGACTAGCGGGAGGGAGCACAGATACGCAGTATTTT. This translates into CASSVRLAGGSTDTQYF.

The chain recombines TRBV9 with TRBJ2-7; 16 positions agree with TRBD2. Germline V gene data show CDR1 as SGDLS and CDR2 as YYNGEE. CDR3 size: 17 residues. V was clipped by 4 bases and J by 1 base; unmatched bases: 5. The CDR3 DNA sequence: TGTGCCAGCAGCCCGGGACTAGCGGGAGGGTCGTCCTACGAGCAGTACTTC. Amino acid sequence: CASSPGLAGGSSYEQYF.

J is TRBJ1-1 and V is TRBV5-1; D is possibly TRBD1 (5 bases). The CDR3 is 17 residues long. From germline, CDR1 is SGHRS and CDR2 YFSETQ. Trimming left V 0 bases short and J 2 bases short, with 17 bases between. The CDR3 DNA sequence: TGCGCCAGCAGCTTGGGACGGGGGGAACCTACAAACACTGAAGCTTTCTTT. Translated: CASSLGRGEPTNTEAFF.

The J gene is TRBJ2-5, the V gene TRBV7-2; possibly TRBD1 for D (5 bases). The CDR3 sequence is 13 residues long. The V and J ends lost 1 base and 14 bases respectively, with 17 bases between them. Germline V gene lookup returns CDR1 SGHTA and CDR2 FQGNSA. CDR3 in DNA: TGTGCCAGCAGCTTAGTTGTGGGGCAAGTTTCCTACTTC. Encoded protein: CASSLVVGQVSYF.

CDR3 sequence (DNA): TGTGCCAGCAGTTTAAACAGGTACTCCTACGAGCAGTACTTC. It specifies CASSLNRYSYEQYF. The chain is built from TRBV27 and TRBJ2-7; D perhaps matches TRBD1 (5 bases). The V end lost 2 bases, the J end lost 0 bases, and 8 bases lay between the germline ends. The CDR3 is 14 residues long. Germline lookup yields CDR1 MNHEY and CDR2 SMNVEV (reference sequence).

This clone has a handful of counts. The chain carries TRBV28 and TRBJ2-7; weak D call: TRBD2 (6 bases). V shed 6 bases and J shed 2 bases, with 14 bases lying between them. Germline assignment: CDR1 MDHEN and CDR2 SYDVKM. This CDR3 region has 14 residues. The CDR3: CASSSGGKPYEQYF. The DNA for the CDR3 is TGTGCCAGCAGCTCCGGGGGAAAACCCTACGAGCAGTACTTC.

The V and J genes are TRBV10-3 and TRBJ2-1; 11 bases are shared with TRBD2. The germline CDR1 and CDR2 sequences are ENHRY and SYGVKD. Trimming took 0 bases from V and 6 from J; bases not matched to a gene: 1. CDR3 length: 15 residues. The CDR3 DNA is TGTGCCATCAGTGAGTCCGGGACTAGCGGCAATGAGCAGTTCTTC. It encodes CAISESGTSGNEQFF.

The chain combines TRBV28 with TRBJ2-3; D is uncertain. Trimming stripped 6 bases from V and 2 bases from J, with 9 bases between. This CDR3 comprises 13 residues. Per germline, CDR1 MDHEN and CDR2 SYDVKM. The CDR3 spells CASRDQDTDTQYF. CDR3 DNA: TGTGCCAGCAGGGACCAAGACACAGATACGCAGTATTTT. Full variable domain (remainder filled in from reference TRBV28 and TRBJ2-3): DVKVTQSSRYLVKRTGEKVFLECVQDMDHENMFWYRQDPGLGLRLIYFSYDVKMKEKGDIPEGYSVSREKKERFSLILESASTNQTSMYLCASRDQDTDTQYFGPGTRLTVL.

The gene calls are TRBV28 and TRBJ1-4; possible D gene TRBD1, 6 bases. The germline V gene encodes CDR1 MDHEN and CDR2 SYDVKM. Deletions cut 4 bases from V and 0 bases from J, with 15 bases between. This CDR3 has 17 amino acids. The DNA of the CDR3 is TGTGCCAGCAGTTCGTTCCTAGGGGGACCAACTAATGAAAAACTGTTTTTT. Translated: CASSSFLGGPTNEKLFF. Looking up the rest from reference TRBV28 and TRBJ1-4 gives the full variable domain: DVKVTQSSRYLVKRTGEKVFLECVQDMDHENMFWYRQDPGLGLRLIYFSYDVKMKEKGDIPEGYSVSREKKERFSLILESASTNQTSMYLCASSSFLGGPTNEKLFFGSGTQLSVL.

The V call is TRBV20-1, the J call TRBJ2-1; D remains unclear. Per germline, CDR1 DFQATT and CDR2 SNEGSKA (reference sequence). Trimming cost V 6 bases and J 6 bases, with 6 bases left between them. CDR3 length: 10 amino acids. The CDR3 DNA is TGCAGTGCCGGGTTCAATGAGCAGTTCTTC. Translated, it gives CSAGFNEQFF.

The chain recombines TRBV2 with TRBJ2-7; 8 nucleotides match TRBD1. V shed 7 bases, J shed 2 bases, and the junction held 4 bases outside the gene matches. CDR3 length: 13 residues. CDR1 is SNHLY, CDR2 FYNNEI, per germline. The CDR3 region has the DNA TGTGCCAGCACCCGACAGGGGCCCTACGAGCAGTACTTC. It codes for CASTRQGPYEQYF.

The rearrangement uses TRBV6-5 and TRBJ1-1; D gene unclear. Germline V lookup: CDR1 MNHEY, CDR2 SVGAGI. CDR3 length equals 13 residues. V lost 8 bases to trimming and J lost 4 bases, with 14 bases between them. CDR3 nucleotides: TGTGCCAGCCTAACGATCCGTCGCACTGAAGCTTTCTTT. This translates into CASLTIRRTEAFF.

The chain carries TRBV5-5 and TRBJ1-3, with D unclear. V was trimmed by 0 bases and J by 1 base, leaving 11 bases between them. CDR3 size: 16 residues. CDR1 SGHKS and CDR2 YYEKEE come from the germline V gene (reference sequence). The CDR3 reads CASSLGSPGSGNTIYF. The CDR3, as DNA: TGTGCCAGCAGCTTGGGAAGTCCGGGATCTGGAAACACCATATATTTT. Together with reference TRBV5-5 and TRBJ1-3, the CDR3 gives the full variable domain: DAGVTQSPTHLIKTRGQQVTLRCSPISGHKSVSWYQQVLGQGPQFIFQYYEKEERGRGNFPDRFSARQFPNYSSELNVNALLLGDSALYLCASSLGSPGSGNTIYFGEGSWLTVV.

The genes are TRBV9 and TRBJ1-1, with D hard to call. V was shortened by 3 bases and J by 4 bases, with 10 bases between the two germline ends. Germline CDR1 and CDR2: SGDLS and YYNGEE. This CDR3 comprises 13 residues. The CDR3 region is CASSGGRGTEAFF. The CDR3 DNA follows: TGTGCCAGCAGCGGGGGTCGGGGCACTGAAGCTTTCTTT. Drawing the rest from reference TRBV9 and TRBJ1-1, the complete variable domain is DSGVTQTPKHLITATGQRVTLRCSPRSGDLSVYWYQQSLDQGLQFLIQYYNGEERAKGNILERFSAQQFPDLHSELNLSSLELGDSALYFCASSGGRGTEAFFGQGTRLTVV.

This clone showed up just a few times. The chain is built from TRBV9 and TRBJ2-3; D gene ambiguous. CDR3 length: 12 amino acids. Germline values: CDR1 SGDLS, CDR2 YYNGEE. With 1 base removed from V and 4 bases from J, the gap between germline ends came to 4 bases. The CDR3 bases are TGTGCCAGCAGCGTATCTGCAGATACGCAGTATTTT. Protein product: CASSVSADTQYF.